This T cell receptor (beta chain) was sequenced for a study of early T cells in non-severe SARS-CoV-2 infection. In the study overall: Bulk RNA from unsorted whole blood was sequenced; chains were unpaired. Study-wide results and caveats: There was a bias toward anti-spike CD8 responses in VDJdb matching, which missed private and CD4 specificities.

Concerning this clonotype itself: What it binds is not known.

The library protocol tagged individual cDNA molecules with unique molecular identifiers. Each CDR3 protein gets one entry after TCRdb re-called the 5' RACE reads with MiXCR. Of approximately 70,000 distinct CDR3 sequences listed, about an eighth were seen once; the top ten hold 4.5% to 7%. The CDR3 length is 16 residues. With 5 bases removed from V and 2 bases from J, the gap between germline ends came to 16 bases. Looked up from germline, CDR1 is PRHDT and CDR2 is FYEKMQ (reference sequence). Sequences were derived from whole blood, sampled at baseline. This receptor was identified in an adult who was a healthcare worker with PCR-confirmed SARS-CoV-2 infection or an uninfected control (not recorded which). The chain combines TRBV13 with TRBJ1-3; D call uncertain. CDR3 in amino acids: CASSPQGRSPGNTIYF. CDR3 DNA sequence: TGTGCCAGCAGCCCCCAAGGACGGAGCCCTGGAAACACCATATATTTT.